The clone carrying this TCR beta chain was recorded a few times. The data originate from a study of T-cell memory formation after mild COVID-19. Constant-segment primers were used for 5'RACE, and the resulting TCR alpha and TCR beta cDNA libraries carried sample barcodes and UMIs. TCRdb independently ran MiXCR on the 5' RACE reads; one entry per CDR3 protein. The sample has around 430,000 distinct CDR3 sequences; approximately 15% are singletons. From germline, CDR1 is SGHRS and CDR2 YFSETQ. Trimming shortened V by 2 bases and J by 7 bases, and 13 bases separated the two germline ends. The CDR3 loop spans 14 amino acids.

Sample: PBMCs or a T cell subset sorted from them (not recorded which). The clonotype was recovered from a man younger than 35 who had mild COVID-19 (a few samples of this study predate the infection). Cell type and time point are not known. The chain has TRBV5-1 and TRBJ2-1; D gene unclear. The chain's CDR3 is CASSFSGLVNEQFF. The CDR3, as DNA: TGCGCCAGCAGCTTTTCAGGCTTGGTAAATGAGCAGTTCTTC.